This section outlines one T cell receptor (beta chain) sequence together with its context. Its antigen is still unknown. Profiled with immunoSEQ multiplex PCR; TCRdb holds only in-frame clones, not every one. The repertoire has hundreds of thousands of clones, over 60% of them found once; the top ten carry about 6.7%. V dropped 1 base and J dropped 5 bases, with 12 bases sitting between them. CDR3 length equals 15 residues. Germline CDR1 is KGHSH and CDR2 is LQKENI. These data originate in a study of cytotoxic CD8 clonotypes in ibrutinib-treated CLL. About the study: Mean yields were around 240,000 productive templates and roughly 94,000 productive rearrangements per sample.

Study-level results: Researchers report that baseline clonality outpaced age-matched healthy donors and tracked circulating CD8+ T-cell counts. Clonality went up at the time of ibrutinib response, stayed stable in sustained remission, and later dropped back toward its baseline level at progression.

This sequence was found in a human donor with chronic lymphocytic leukemia. The source was PBMCs, collected after 36 months of ibrutinib treatment. This chain links TRBV18 with TRBJ2-1; tentative D call: TRBD1 (5 bases). The CDR3 bases are TGTGCCAGCTCACCACGGACAAACATACACAATGAGCAGTTCTTC. Amino acids: CASSPRTNIHNEQFF.